Listed below are T cell receptor beta chains from one sample, sequenced in a study of technical replicates of blood from several donors. Generated by immunoSEQ multiplex PCR, the TCRdb table keeps only in-frame clones and is missing some. The sample comprises 65,000 to 90,000 clones, 95% to 99% of which are singletons, and around 0.22% rests with the top ten. The sequencing sample was made of T cells isolated from PBMCs. The receptors shown here come from a human donor in good health. CDR3s include the opening cysteine and the closing phenylalanine or tryptophan. D genes are given only for firm matches. Where a row states a size, it is once, few, many or the class of an expanded clone; other rows omit it.

clone size	J gene	V gene	D gene	CDR3 protein	CDR3 DNA
.	TRBJ2-4	TRBV10-3	.	CAISESMRGDIQYF	TGTGCCATCAGTGAGTCGATGCGCGGGGACATTCAGTACTTC
.	TRBJ2-1	TRBV5-1	TRBD2	CASSLVPAGLAGVDEQFF	TGCGCCAGCAGCTTGGTTCCGGCGGGACTAGCGGGAGTCGATGAGCAGTTCTTC
.	TRBJ2-7	TRBV5-1	TRBD1	CASSLDGRGLYEQYF	TGCGCCAGCAGCTTGGACGGCAGGGGGCTCTACGAGCAGTACTTC
.	TRBJ2-7	TRBV6-6	TRBD1	CASKRDREPLYEQYF	TGTGCCAGCAAGAGGGACAGGGAACCCCTCTACGAGCAGTACTTC
.	TRBJ2-7	TRBV4-3	.	CASSRLWSTGVYEQYF	TGCGCCAGCAGCCGCCTCTGGAGTACAGGCGTGTACGAGCAGTACTTC
.	TRBJ2-1	TRBV19	TRBD2	CASSRNYPATSGNEQFF	TGTGCCAGTAGCAGAAACTATCCGGCGACTAGCGGGAATGAGCAGTTCTTC
.	TRBJ1-5	TRBV7-2	.	CASSLLGSNQPQHF	TGTGCCAGCAGTCTTCTAGGCAGCAATCAGCCCCAGCATTTT
once	TRBJ2-3	TRBV27	.	CASSLFYGPPNTQYF	TGTGCCAGCAGTCTTTTCTACGGTCCGCCAAATACGCAGTATTTT
.	TRBJ2-3	TRBV19	TRBD2	CASSIAHSGRTDTQYF	TGTGCCAGTAGTATAGCTCATAGCGGGAGAACAGATACGCAGTATTTT
.	TRBJ2-3	TRBV11-3	.	CASSNGREESTDTQYF	TGTGCCAGCAGCAATGGAAGGGAGGAGAGCACAGATACGCAGTATTTT
.	TRBJ2-1	TRBV28	TRBD2	CASKAPLAVPYNEQFF	TGTGCCAGCAAAGCCCCCCTAGCGGTACCCTACAATGAGCAGTTCTTC
.	TRBJ2-7	TRBV29-1	TRBD1	CSVVQGSRYEQYF	TGCAGCGTTGTACAGGGGTCGAGGTACGAGCAGTACTTC
.	TRBJ1-5	TRBV6-5	.	CASSYTGGNQPQHF	TGTGCCAGCAGTTACACGGGTGGCAATCAGCCCCAGCATTTT
.	TRBJ2-1	TRBV5-4	TRBD2	CASSLGAGEYNEQFF	TGTGCCAGCAGCTTGGGAGCGGGAGAATACAATGAGCAGTTCTTC
.	TRBJ1-1	TRBV29-1	TRBD1	CSVVPGQMNTEAFF	TGCAGCGTTGTTCCGGGACAGATGAACACTGAAGCTTTCTTT
.	TRBJ2-1	TRBV11-2	.	CASSLVDNYNEQFF	TGTGCCAGCAGCTTAGTGGACAACTACAATGAGCAGTTCTTC
.	TRBJ1-2	TRBV27	.	CASSPSQGVYTF	TGTGCCAGCAGCCCAAGTCAAGGGGTCTACACCTTC
.	TRBJ1-4	TRBV30	.	CAWSDDRVLFF	TGTGCCTGGAGTGATGATCGGGTGCTGTTTTTT
.	TRBJ1-2	TRBV5-4	.	CASSNSRDGYTF	TGTGCCAGCAGTAATTCGAGAGATGGCTACACCTTC
.	TRBJ1-2	TRBV6-1	TRBD1	CASSGPGQGYYGYTF	TGTGCCAGCAGTGGACCGGGACAGGGTTACTATGGCTACACCTTC
once	TRBJ2-5	TRBV30	TRBD2	CAWSLQGLAAQETQYF	TGTGCCTGGAGTCTCCAGGGACTAGCGGCCCAAGAGACCCAGTACTTC
.	TRBJ2-2	TRBV19	.	CASSIVGGRGTGELFF	TGTGCCAGTAGTATAGTAGGGGGAAGAGGGACCGGGGAGCTGTTTTTT
.	TRBJ1-1	TRBV7-9	.	CASSRTDIIGAAFF	TGTGCCAGCAGTCGTACTGACATAATAGGGGCAGCTTTCTTT
.	TRBJ2-3	TRBV28	TRBD2	CASSNLLAGGTDTQYF	TGTGCCAGCAGTAATCTCCTAGCGGGAGGCACAGATACGCAGTATTTT
few	TRBJ1-1	TRBV30	.	CAWSGAGVSHFEAFF	TGTGCCTGGAGTGGGGCCGGGGTAAGTCATTTCGAAGCTTTCTTT
.	TRBJ2-1	TRBV11-3	TRBD1	CASSWTGTYNEQFF	TGTGCCAGCAGCTGGACAGGGACCTACAATGAGCAGTTCTTC
.	TRBJ2-7	TRBV18	.	CASSRERQGLAYEQYF	TGTGCCAGCTCACGCGAACGGCAGGGGTTGGCCTACGAGCAGTACTTC
.	TRBJ2-3	TRBV28	TRBD2	CASSPLTSGRRRDTQYF	TGTGCCAGCAGTCCCTTGACTAGCGGGAGGCGTAGAGATACGCAGTATTTT
.	TRBJ2-7	TRBV11-3	.	CASSLPGNEQYF	TGTGCCAGCAGCCTACCAGGGAACGAGCAGTACTTC
.	TRBJ1-1	TRBV9	.	CASSGSRGDTEAFF	TGTGCCAGCAGCGGATCAAGGGGTGACACTGAAGCTTTCTTT
.	TRBJ1-5	TRBV30	TRBD1	CAWSVDREVQPQHF	TGTGCCTGGAGTGTGGACAGGGAAGTTCAGCCCCAGCATTTT
.	TRBJ2-7	TRBV5-4	TRBD2	CASSSGLAGGLHEQYF	TGTGCCAGCAGCTCGGGACTAGCGGGAGGGCTCCACGAGCAGTACTTC
.	TRBJ2-1	TRBV6-4	TRBD2	CASKGIAGRGEQFF	TGTGCCAGCAAAGGCATAGCGGGGAGGGGGGAGCAGTTCTTC
.	TRBJ2-4	TRBV6-1	TRBD2	CASSEVPSGTIAKNIQYF	TGTGCCAGCAGTGAAGTCCCTAGCGGGACTATAGCCAAAAACATTCAGTACTTC
.	TRBJ2-7	TRBV5-1	.	CASSLGSSVNEQYF	TGCGCCAGCAGCTTGGGATCTAGCGTCAACGAGCAGTACTTC
.	TRBJ2-5	TRBV5-4	TRBD2	CASSLGLAEQETQYF	TGTGCCAGCAGCTTGGGACTAGCGGAACAAGAGACCCAGTACTTC
.	TRBJ1-1	TRBV29-1	TRBD1	CSVTTGTGPTEAFF	TGCAGCGTTACCACCGGGACAGGGCCAACTGAAGCTTTCTTT
.	TRBJ2-7	TRBV10-2	.	CASSENSLNYEQYF	TGCGCCAGCAGTGAAAACAGCTTAAACTACGAGCAGTACTTC
.	TRBJ1-1	TRBV7-9	TRBD1	CASIRKGALEAFF	TGTGCCAGCATACGGAAGGGGGCCCTTGAAGCTTTCTTT
.	TRBJ2-2	TRBV7-8	TRBD2	CASSLHISGRGTGELFF	TGTGCCAGCAGCTTACATATTAGCGGGAGAGGAACCGGGGAGCTGTTTTTT
once	TRBJ1-1	TRBV18	.	CASSPPGGLGNTEAFF	TGTGCCAGCTCACCACCGGGGGGGCTGGGGAACACTGAAGCTTTCTTT
.	TRBJ2-5	TRBV2	.	CASFDTGDETQYF	TGTGCCAGCTTTGACACCGGCGATGAGACCCAGTACTTC
.	TRBJ1-5	TRBV15	.	CATSRDKSSNQPQHF	TGTGCCACCAGCAGAGACAAGAGTAGCAATCAGCCCCAGCATTTT
once	TRBJ2-1	TRBV6-5	.	CASSRTSSHEQFF	TGTGCCAGCAGCCGAACTAGTTCCCATGAGCAGTTCTTC
.	TRBJ2-5	TRBV5-4	.	CASTGSLQETQYF	TGTGCCAGTACCGGGTCCTTACAAGAGACCCAGTACTTC
.	TRBJ2-1	TRBV7-3	TRBD2	CASSFGTRGNEQFF	TGTGCCAGCAGCTTTGGGACTAGGGGGAATGAGCAGTTCTTC
.	TRBJ2-2	TRBV10-3	.	CAISERGGGELFF	TGTGCCATCAGTGAGAGGGGAGGCGGGGAGCTGTTTTTT
.	TRBJ2-7	TRBV6-1	TRBD1	CASSELGQGLYEQYF	TGTGCCAGCAGTGAACTGGGACAGGGTTTGTACGAGCAGTACTTC
.	TRBJ1-1	TRBV5-6	.	CASSLGEGPPKAFF	TGTGCCAGCAGCTTGGGAGAGGGCCCTCCGAAGGCTTTCTTT
.	TRBJ2-1	TRBV27	TRBD2	CASTPLAGDRNEQFF	TGTGCCAGCACCCCTCTAGCGGGAGACCGGAATGAGCAGTTCTTC
.	TRBJ1-4	TRBV6-5	.	CASSYDREKLFF	TGTGCCAGCAGCTATGACAGGGAAAAACTGTTTTTT
.	TRBJ1-1	TRBV6-1	.	CASSEGHQGTEAFF	TGTGCCAGCAGTGAAGGACACCAGGGGACTGAAGCTTTCTTT
.	TRBJ2-3	TRBV28	.	CASSLSDLTDTQYF	TGTGCCAGCAGCCTTAGCGACTTAACAGATACGCAGTATTTT
.	TRBJ1-4	TRBV4-1	.	CASSHNSGRDEKLFF	TGCGCCAGCAGCCATAATTCAGGGAGGGATGAAAAACTGTTTTTT
.	TRBJ2-7	TRBV19	TRBD2	CASSMWLAGEVDEQYF	TGTGCCAGTAGTATGTGGCTAGCGGGAGAAGTGGACGAGCAGTACTTC
.	TRBJ2-1	TRBV11-3	TRBD2	CASSLIRTSGRAPEQFF	TGTGCCAGCAGCTTGATACGGACTAGCGGGAGGGCCCCTGAGCAGTTCTTC
.	TRBJ1-2	TRBV19	TRBD1	CASLSRDRDYGYTF	TGTGCCAGTCTAAGCCGGGACAGGGACTATGGCTACACCTTC